This T cell receptor (beta chain) was observed in a study of blood T cells in healthy people across ages. Alongside a J-beta primer mix, a sample-barcoded 5' primer served in a second PCR lasting 7 to 11 cycles. TCRdb called the 5' RACE reads again in MiXCR, with one record for every CDR3 protein. Here the sample spans more than 750,000 distinct CDR3 sequences, just under 30% being singletons. On this clonotype: The junction departs from the called germline gene at one end, perhaps through a read error.

This CDR3 spans 14 amino acids. CDR1 and CDR2 (germline): SGHTA, FQGNSA. The same specimen was also included in a second study, on T cells of mothers and their children.

This TCR came from a woman between 40 and 50 years old in good health. The source material was blood. This rearrangement joins TRBV7-2 to TRBJ2-3, with D possibly being TRBD1 or TRBD2 (5 bases each). For the CDR3, the DNA is TGTGCCGGCAGCCAGATGGGGGAGACAGATACGCAGTATTTT. This codes for CAGSQMGETDTQYF.